This passage covers 5 T cell receptor beta chains from one sample sequenced in a study of blood T cell repertoires in COVID-19. The protocol was immunoSEQ multiplex PCR, while the TCRdb copy is restricted to in-frame clones and leaves out a portion. The sample carries approximately 96,000 clones, around 90% recorded once. The sample was peripheral blood. Receptors originate from a human donor with COVID-19, enrolled during active disease. The donor label of this sample is uncertain.

This chain joins TRBV6-5 and TRBJ1-2; D gene uncertain. The CDR3 runs to 12 residues. V was clipped by 7 bases and J by 5 bases, with 11 bases between them. CDR1 MNHEY and CDR2 SVGAGI come from the germline V gene. CDR3 DNA: TGTGCCAGCATCAGCGCCCCTTATGGCTACACCTTC. Amino acid sequence: CASISAPYGYTF.

The chain joins TRBV19 to TRBJ2-5; tentatively, D is TRBD2 (6 bases). Germline values: CDR1 LNHDA, CDR2 SQIVND (reference sequence). Trimming shortened V by 6 bases and J by 7 bases, and 18 bases separated the two germline ends. The CDR3 is 14 residues long. Here the CDR3 reads CASSITPAEGTQYF. CDR3 nucleotide sequence: TGTGCCAGTAGCATAACGCCGGCGGAGGGGACCCAGTACTTC.

This rearrangement joins TRBV7-9 to TRBJ2-6; D call uncertain. This CDR3 spans 15 amino acids. Germline V gene lookup returns CDR1 SEHNR and CDR2 FQNEAQ (reference sequence). The V gene lost 4 bases and the J gene lost 4 bases, with 11 bases spanning the gap. CDR3 nucleotide sequence: TGTGCCAGCAGCTGGAACGCACAGGGGGCCAACGTCCTGACTTTC. The encoded protein is CASSWNAQGANVLTF.

The chain has TRBV5-5 and TRBJ1-2; 8 bases map to TRBD1. Germline V CDR1 and CDR2: SGHKS, YYEKEE (reference sequence). V lost 5 bases, J lost 2 bases, and 11 bases stayed unmatched. This CDR3 is 16 amino acids long. The CDR3 protein is CASRRDRSYENYGYTF. CDR3 in DNA: TGTGCCAGCAGGCGGGACAGGAGTTACGAGAACTATGGCTACACCTTC.

This clone appeared a single time. The chain carries TRBV11-2 and TRBJ1-2, with D tentatively TRBD1 (6 bases). The V and J ends lost 3 bases and 4 bases respectively, with 9 bases between them. The germline V gene has CDR1 SGHAT and CDR2 FQNNGV. This CDR3 has 13 residues. CDR3 DNA sequence: TGTGCCAGCAGCTTCAGGGGTTCCTATGGCTACACCTTC. It is translated as CASSFRGSYGYTF.